This T cell receptor (beta chain) was sequenced in a study of CD8 T cells in ankylosing spondylitis. General study findings and limits: In reactive arthritis synovial fluid and blood, some motif variants had been reported before.

This clonotype was counted a few times. Its matching antigen is unknown. V dropped 7 bases and J dropped 5; count of bases not matched to a gene: 3. From germline, CDR1 is SNHLY and CDR2 FYNNEI. The CDR3 loop spans 13 amino acids. Quantitative molecular-barcoded 5'-RACE generated the TCR beta libraries. Each CDR3 protein is one row after TCRdb ran MiXCR on the 5' RACE reads. The sample has about 170,000 distinct CDR3 sequences, around 18% seen once. This receptor was identified in a male donor with ankylosing spondylitis or in good health (not recorded which). What was sequenced was blood, either unsorted or a sorted T cell fraction (not recorded which). The chain is built from TRBV2 and TRBJ2-1; 9 bases match TRBD1. The CDR3 here is CASTGQGHNEQFF. The CDR3 DNA reads as TGTGCCAGCACCGGACAGGGGCACAATGAGCAGTTCTTC.